The T cell receptor (beta chain) under discussion was sequenced for a study of cytomegalovirus exposure and HLA in healthy donors (TCRdb year 2017). Looking at the study overall: An earlier analysis of roughly 630 of the donors reported about 250 Gb of sequence data and some 120 million unique TCR beta sequences from approximately 180 million T cells. Roughly 5 DR-DQ haplotypes were handled as single units for association and clustering, since linkage in the cohort was strong. Genome-wide SNP genotypes for about 65% of the roughly 700 donors were used in a later genetic analysis, which treated that subset as a discovery cohort. Rather than using new phenotypic data, the later analysis identified candidate immune exposures from TCR beta sequences and from how often those sequences occurred across donors. Every repertoire in the discovery cohort had been generated on one and the same sequencing platform. The study used immunosequencing to profile the T cell repertoires of around 600 subjects and linked those repertoires to cytomegalovirus serostatus. To predict cytomegalovirus infection status, the study brought together high-throughput TCR immunosequencing, statistical association of individual TCRs with disease status, and machine learning. A separate validation cohort of roughly 120 different subjects was used in addition to the roughly 720-subject first cohort. Alongside the repertoire data, information on donor age, sex, ethnicity and CMV serostatus was compiled. To decide whether each TCR beta V gene segment behaved as functional or pseudogenic, an earlier analysis of some 540 of the donors relied on high-throughput TCR beta sequencing. Across 398 genotyped donors of the cohort, an average of about 240,000 unique TCR beta nucleotide sequences per donor were sequenced, and roughly 17% of those sequences were non-productive. The study was designed to test whether signatures of past pathogen exposure could be identified by cataloging public T cell receptors. Among the roughly 380 genotyped donors, approximately 82% belonged to the genetic ancestry cluster associated with self-reported Caucasian donors. In a later analysis, previously published TCR beta repertoires from 670 or so donors were re-analyzed and high-resolution HLA genotyping was added so that TCR occurrence patterns could be studied. The number of typed donors differed by locus: about 629-640 for A, B, C, DRB1 and DQB1; some 500 for DQA1; roughly 600 for DPA1; and 400 to 480 for DPB1. An early release that covered about 600 HLA-typed donors contained about 290 gigabases of sequencing data and 80 million or so unique TCR sequences. HLA typing covered class I and class II loci at four-digit resolution. Results the study describes overall, beyond this receptor: Several of the top co-occurrence clusters appeared to be linked to parvovirus B19, influenza, CMV and Epstein-Barr virus, according to a later analysis. In a later analysis, HLA-associated TCR beta chains were found to be more clonally expanded and to have lower generation probabilities than equally common non-associated chains. Most TCR sequences were seen in very few donors, while some public TCRs were found in many individuals. According to a later analysis, most CMV-associated TCR beta chains appeared to be HLA-restricted, and the HLA associations seemed to be driven largely by CMV exposure. The authors suggested that the approach could potentially be extended to other disease states and immunological phenotypes. In a later analysis, the rate of TCR association differed among HLA loci, with DRB1 alleles having the most associated TCRs and HLA-C alleles having the fewest. In an earlier analysis of around 600 of the donors, most TCR beta V segments were observed in productive rearrangements about 87% or about 30% of the time, broadly matching IMGT annotations. In vitro tests confirmed that a few of the cytomegalovirus-associated TCR beta chains recognize cytomegalovirus antigens. The classifier was reported to diagnose cytomegalovirus status with high specificity and sensitivity in both the original and validation cohorts. The study listed 150 to 200 TCR beta chains as associated with cytomegalovirus. HLA typing was unavailable for some donors at each locus, so association tests used only the typed subset. Linkage disequilibrium might explain the correlated functional status among segregating V segments, but an unknown experimental factor could not be ruled out. In a later genetic analysis, fewer N-insertions in productive TCRs were reported among donors in an Asian-associated ancestry cluster than the approximately 670-donor mean. The only immune exposure information available for the cohort was CMV serostatus. Roughly uniform sequencing depth across donors was assumed in presence/absence analyses, although this assumption may not hold. A further reported finding was that TCR beta sequences accurately predicted the HLA-A and HLA-B alleles for most subjects in the first cohort. An association between a missense DCLRE1C variant and V-gene and J-gene trimming of TCR beta chains was found in a later genetic analysis and replicated in an independent cohort. In a later analysis, more than 15,000 TCR beta sequences were associated with specific HLA alleles at a false discovery rate of 0.05. Because counts were too low, more than 15 rarely observed V segments, including chromosome 9 orphons, were excluded from the earlier analysis of fewer than 650 of the donors. The cohort was sequenced for TCR beta chains only, and without alpha or paired-chain data the features that could be detected were limited. A cluster of highly shared sequence variants was judged likely to be a technical artifact of the sequencing pipeline. Assigning TCR associations to individual alleles was difficult when HLA alleles, especially DR and DQ, strongly co-occurred. Because the 87-base-pair reads could not distinguish some IMGT-functional V segments, including TRBV6-2 and TRBV6-3, those segments were excluded.

Based on the germline V gene, the CDR1 and CDR2 sequences are MDHEN and SYDVKM. Trimming takes 6 bases off V and 3 bases off J; junction bases not matched to a gene: 11. The CDR3 runs 15 amino acids, cysteine and phenylalanine included. Only the CDR3 DNA is retained, 45 bases long and in frame from the first base. In total, around 600 healthy bone marrow donors made up the cohort. At the time of sampling, every cohort member was nominally healthy, though immune exposures that went unrecorded were likely present. The donor was CMV seronegative and was included in the group of approximately 350 seronegative cohort members. Every donor gave a peripheral blood sample, and the peripheral blood mononuclear cells from that sample were used for TCR beta sequencing. Genomic DNA was extracted from the blood cell samples with the Qiagen DNeasy Blood Extraction Kit. The library came from the immunoSEQ multiplex PCR assay. A mixture of 60 forward primers for TCR Vbeta segments and 13 reverse primers for TCR Jbeta segments was used in the multiplex PCR. A multiplex PCR assay on genomic DNA amplified the CDR3 region of rearranged TCR beta genes. Amplified TCR beta libraries were sequenced as 87-base-pair reads on the Illumina HiSeq System. Per the source publication's procedure: Across the 670 or so repertoires, a later analysis counted approximately 75 million unique TCR beta chains, 9.5 million to 13 million of which were shared by at least two donors. Raw reads were error-corrected and collapsed into unique sequences with a nearest-neighbor algorithm that merged closely related sequences to remove PCR and sequencing errors. Alignment of CDR3 sequences to IMGT reference sequences was used to assign V, D and J gene segments. Each retained sequence needed at least a six-nucleotide match to both a V gene segment and a J gene segment. A rearrangement counted as productive if the CDR3 had no stop codons and remained in frame with V and J, and every other rearrangement counted as non-productive. CDR3 was defined by IMGT convention, running from the second conserved V-encoded cysteine to the conserved J-encoded phenylalanine. The earlier analysis of roughly 590 of the donors excluded any sequence lacking an unambiguous match to a single V gene segment. An earlier analysis of over 450 of the donors classified V segments as functional when productive rearrangements were above 56.7% and as segregating when the standard deviation between donors was above 5%. A statistical classification framework was built for diagnosing cytomegalovirus status from the catalog of TCR beta chain sequences. In a later analysis, V and J genes were assigned by comparing TCR nucleotide sequences against IMGT/GENE-DB human TR gene sequences. A later analysis assigned CDR3 sequences and most-parsimonious VDJ recombination scenarios with the TCRdist pipeline. A later analysis defined each TCR beta chain by its CDR3 amino acid sequence plus V-gene family, and excluded reads lacking a unique V-gene family. To address suspected cross-contamination and a sequencing artifact, a later analysis removed a few hundred highly shared, low-generation-probability nucleotide sequences. In a later analysis, a clonal expansion index for each public chain was calculated from normalized within-repertoire ranks of inferred template counts. A later analysis computed generation probabilities with a VDJ recombination model fitted to out-of-frame rearrangements, and checked the results against IGoR. A later analysis scored TCR-TCR, TCR-HLA and TCR-CMV co-occurrence with hypergeometric tests, applying a repertoire-size bias correction to TCR pairs. To estimate false discovery rates, a later analysis permuted the HLA or CMV assignments 20 times. In a later analysis, co-occurring TCRs were grouped using DBSCAN, and TCRdist sequence similarity was added for clustering within HLA-allele-positive subsets. Repertoires with fewer than 30,000 or more than 120,000 public chains, plus five repertoires with anomalous nucleotide sharing, were excluded from co-occurrence clustering. Held by TCRdb, this immuneACCESS table contains in-frame sequences only and omits some clones. Under half of the omission traces to an unresolved V gene where checked; the cause of the rest is unknown. That table is the source of V, J and clone size, and D and trimming were worked out from the DNA. The sample records 55,000 to 85,000 clones, 86% of which are singletons. The ten largest clones add up to roughly 2% of the sample.

With regard to this clone: The antigen this receptor binds is unknown. Base qualities are not provided; no much larger clone lies one nucleotide away.

The sequence was obtained from a woman aged 25 to 39 in good health and CMV-seronegative. Material for sequencing was PBMCs. The chain is encoded by TRBV28 joined to TRBJ2-7; TRBD1 lines up with 7 middle nucleotides. The CDR3 region reads CASRRDSRSHYEQYF. The DNA reads TGTGCCAGCAGACGGGACAGCCGGTCACACTACGAGCAGTACTTC.